The 9 T cell receptor beta chains below all came from one sample that was sequenced in a study of blood T cell repertoires in COVID-19. This table comes from immunoSEQ multiplex PCR, and its TCRdb copy is limited to in-frame clones, with some not included. The repertoire includes around 200,000 clones, around 80% of them detected once, and approximately 2.9% sits in the top ten. Sequencing was done on a sample of peripheral blood. These receptors were taken from a man in his fifties with active or convalescent COVID-19.

The chain has TRBV10-1 and TRBJ2-1, with a weak D call TRBD2 (5 bases). Trimming took 0 bases from V and 9 from J, leaving 12 bases between them. This CDR3 comprises 14 residues. The germline CDR1 and CDR2 sequences are WNHNN and SYGVQD (reference sequence). DNA of the CDR3: TGCGCCAGCAGTGAGTCCGAGGGCTTCAGTGAGCAGTTCTTC. Translated: CASSESEGFSEQFF.

The CDR3 DNA sequence: TGTGCCAGCAGTCTAGGGGAGGGGAGTGGGGCTTTCTTT. Its translation is CASSLGEGSGAFF. The rearrangement uses TRBV12-3 or TRBV12-4 and TRBJ1-1; TRBD1 might be the D (5 bases). The germline V and J ends were trimmed by 5 bases and 11 bases, with 18 bases remaining between them. This CDR3 has 13 amino acids.

The chain carries TRBV12-5 and TRBJ2-2, with 15 positions matching TRBD2. The length of the CDR3 is 16 residues. Germline loops: CDR1 LGHNT, CDR2 FRNRAP. Unmatched junction bases numbered 4, after V lost 3 bases and J lost 8 bases. The CDR3 reads CASGFGLAGGQGELFF. CDR3 DNA sequence: TGTGCTAGTGGTTTTGGACTAGCGGGAGGGCAGGGGGAGCTGTTTTTT.

The chain links TRBV5-6 to TRBJ1-5, with D hard to call. CDR3 size: 13 residues. The V gene lost 0 bases and the J gene lost 5 bases, with 6 bases spanning the gap. Germline V gene sequence: CDR1 SGHDT, CDR2 YYEEEE. The DNA of the CDR3 is TGTGCCAGCAGCTTGGGGGAGTATCAGCCCCAGCATTTT. Its protein is CASSLGEYQPQHF.

CDR3 in DNA: TGTGCCAGCAGTCTAACCCCGGCAGGGCCGTTCTTC. Translation: CASSLTPAGPFF. V and J are TRBV12-3 or TRBV12-4 and TRBJ2-1, with D maybe TRBD1 (5 bases). V was trimmed by 5 bases and J by 15 bases, leaving 17 bases between them. This CDR3 is 12 amino acids long.

The chain links TRBV2 to TRBJ2-1, with 14 bases lining up with TRBD2. Germline V gene lookup returns CDR1 SNHLY and CDR2 FYNNEI. There are 15 residues in the CDR3. The V gene end was trimmed by 6 bases and the J gene end by 9 bases; junction bases not matched to a gene: 7. The CDR3 here is CASSDGTSGRGEQFF. CDR3 DNA: TGTGCCAGCAGCGACGGGACTAGCGGGAGAGGTGAGCAGTTCTTC.

Here the CDR3 reads CASSFEQGNSPLHF. CDR3 coding DNA: TGTGCCAGCAGCTTTGAACAGGGGAATTCACCCCTCCACTTT. The chain combines TRBV11-2 with TRBJ1-6; 7 bases align to TRBD1. Looked up from germline, CDR1 is SGHAT and CDR2 is FQNNGV. The CDR3 consists of 14 residues. The trim removed 3 bases at V and 7 bases at J, leaving 3 bases unmatched. The whole variable domain, remainder taken from reference TRBV11-2 and TRBJ1-6, is EAGVAQSPRYKIIEKRQSVAFWCNPISGHATLYWYQQILGQGPKLLIQFQNNGVVDDSQLPKDRFSAERLKGVDSTLKIQPAKLEDSAVYLCASSFEQGNSPLHFGNGTRLTVT.

V and J are TRBV4-1 and TRBJ2-2, with D perhaps TRBD2 (6 bases). Germline V gene data show CDR1 as MGHRA and CDR2 as YSYEKL. With 4 bases removed from V and 4 bases from J, the gap between germline ends came to 7 bases. This CDR3 is built from 13 residues. CDR3 amino acids: CASSRGGTGELFF. CDR3 nucleotide sequence: TGCGCCAGCAGCCGGGGAGGCACCGGGGAGCTGTTTTTT.

The rearrangement links TRBV18 to TRBJ2-7; D gene ambiguous. The CDR3 consists of 14 residues. The germline V gene encodes CDR1 KGHSH and CDR2 LQKENI. Between the trimmed V and J ends, which lost 2 bases and 0 bases, there was a span of 8 bases. As DNA, the CDR3 is TGTGCCAGCTCACCATCGCAGGACTCCTACGAGCAGTACTTC. As protein: CASSPSQDSYEQYF.